This T cell receptor (beta chain) is from a study of blood T cell repertoires in COVID-19. Study-level background: Samples taken during acute and convalescent COVID-19 were collected in the United States, Italy and Spain. Nucleic acid was either cDNA or gDNA, and it came from T cells, B-cell-depleted T cells, or PBMCs.

The authors' processing: It was from reference gene primer amplification that nucleated cell counts were estimated. Profiling relied on immunoSEQ multiplex PCR, and the TCRdb table lists in-frame clones only, not all of them. V, J and clone size are those of that table, while D and trimming were read from the DNA. Of hundreds of thousands of clones in the sample, more than 65% were seen once. V shed 5 bases and J 2 bases; nucleotides not matched to a gene: 11. Germline V lookup: CDR1 LNHDA, CDR2 SQIVND (reference sequence). The CDR3 contains 18 residues. Sequencing was done on a sample of peripheral blood. The clonotype was recovered from a woman of 80 years or more with acute or convalescent COVID-19. The chain has TRBV19 and TRBJ2-5; TRBD2 matches 13 bases. CDR3 loop: CASSDPRLAGGSQETQYF. The CDR3 region has the DNA TGTGCCAGTAGTGACCCCAGACTAGCGGGAGGTTCACAAGAGACCCAGTACTTC.